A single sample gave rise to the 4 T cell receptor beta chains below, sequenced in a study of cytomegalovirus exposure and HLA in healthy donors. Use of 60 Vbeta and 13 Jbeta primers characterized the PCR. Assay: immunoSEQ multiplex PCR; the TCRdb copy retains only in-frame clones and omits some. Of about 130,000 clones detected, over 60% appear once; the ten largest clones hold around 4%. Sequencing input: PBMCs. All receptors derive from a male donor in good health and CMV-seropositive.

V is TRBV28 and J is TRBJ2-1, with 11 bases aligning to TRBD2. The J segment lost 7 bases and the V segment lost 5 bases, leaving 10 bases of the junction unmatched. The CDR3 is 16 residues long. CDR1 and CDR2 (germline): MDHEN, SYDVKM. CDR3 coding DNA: TGTGCCAGCAGTCCCTTGGGACTAGCGGCTGGGAATGAGCAGTTCTTC. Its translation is CASSPLGLAAGNEQFF. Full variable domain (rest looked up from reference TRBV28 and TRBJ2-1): DVKVTQSSRYLVKRTGEKVFLECVQDMDHENMFWYRQDPGLGLRLIYFSYDVKMKEKGDIPEGYSVSREKKERFSLILESASTNQTSMYLCASSPLGLAAGNEQFFGPGTRLTVL.

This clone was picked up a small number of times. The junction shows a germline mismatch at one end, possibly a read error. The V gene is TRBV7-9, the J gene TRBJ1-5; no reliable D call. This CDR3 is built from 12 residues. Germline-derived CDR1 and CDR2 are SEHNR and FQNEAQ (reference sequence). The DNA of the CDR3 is TGTTCCAGCAGCCCGTCGGATCAGCCCCAGCATTTT. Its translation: CSSSPSDQPQHF.

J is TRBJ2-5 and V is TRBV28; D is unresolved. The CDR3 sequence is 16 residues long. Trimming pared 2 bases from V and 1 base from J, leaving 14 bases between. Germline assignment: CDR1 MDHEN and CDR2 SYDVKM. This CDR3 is CASSLDPLDFQETQYF. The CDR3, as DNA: TGTGCCAGCAGTTTAGACCCCTTAGACTTCCAAGAGACCCAGTACTTC. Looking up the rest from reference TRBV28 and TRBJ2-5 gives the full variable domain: DVKVTQSSRYLVKRTGEKVFLECVQDMDHENMFWYRQDPGLGLRLIYFSYDVKMKEKGDIPEGYSVSREKKERFSLILESASTNQTSMYLCASSLDPLDFQETQYFGPGTRLLVL.

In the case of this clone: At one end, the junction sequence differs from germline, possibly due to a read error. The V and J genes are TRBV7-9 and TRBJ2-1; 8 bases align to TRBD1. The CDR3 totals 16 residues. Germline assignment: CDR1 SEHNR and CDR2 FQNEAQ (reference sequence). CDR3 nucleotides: TGTTCCAGCAGCTTGCAGGGGGCGGGTTCCTACAATGAGCAGTTCTTC. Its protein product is CSSSLQGAGSYNEQFF.